This paragraph reports one TCR beta chain. Germline V gives CDR1 SGHTA, CDR2 FQGTGA. Trimming stripped 2 bases from V and 8 bases from J, with 13 bases between. The CDR3 sequence is 14 residues long. This sample was included in a study of blood T cell repertoires in COVID-19. Original data processing: How many nucleated cells were present was estimated from reference gene primer amplification. The method was immunoSEQ multiplex PCR; TCRdb's version includes in-frame clones alone and lacks a portion of them. V, J and clone size were drawn from that table, and D and trimming were deduced from the DNA. The sample lists approximately 290,000 clones, nearly 90% occurring once.

Sequenced input: PBMCs or T cells enriched from blood (not recorded which). The rearrangement joins TRBV7-3 to TRBJ2-1; D is uncertain. The TCR sequence derives from a woman younger than 30 with acute COVID-19. The CDR3 sequence is CASSLAGLVDEQFF. In nucleotides, the CDR3 is TGTGCCAGCAGCTTAGCCGGGTTGGTGGATGAGCAGTTCTTC.